What follows are 15 T cell receptor beta chains derived from one specimen sequenced in a study of blood T cell repertoires in COVID-19. Only in-frame clones appear in the TCRdb table, and some are missing; sequencing was by immunoSEQ multiplex PCR. Among 90,000 to 120,000 clones, roughly 84% were seen once, and the ten largest hold less than 5%. The sample consisted of peripheral blood. These receptors all come from a human donor in a cohort sampled during active COVID-19.

The chain joins TRBV5-1 to TRBJ2-7, with 9 positions matching TRBD1. Germline CDR1 and CDR2: SGHRS and YFSETQ. There are 14 residues in the CDR3. The CDR3 loop is CATGTGPPFYEQYF. CDR3 coding DNA: TGCGCGACCGGGACAGGGCCCCCATTCTACGAGCAGTACTTC.

This chain joins TRBV6-6 and TRBJ1-2, with 10 positions matching TRBD1. The CDR3 spans 14 residues. After removal of 6 bases from V and 2 bases from J, the junction contained 3 bases not matched to a gene. Per germline, CDR1 MNHNY and CDR2 SVGAGI (reference sequence). The CDR3 is CASRLGQGNYGYTF. The CDR3, as DNA: TGTGCCAGCAGGTTGGGACAGGGGAACTATGGCTACACCTTC.

This sequence joins TRBV7-9 and TRBJ1-3; D is ambiguous. V was pared by 1 base and J by 4 bases, with 8 bases between. CDR3 length: 14 amino acids. Per the germline V gene, CDR1 is SEHNR and CDR2 is FQNEAQ (reference sequence). In DNA form, the CDR3 reads TGTGCCAGCAGCTTAGGCGGAGGAGGAAACACCATATATTTT. It yields the protein CASSLGGGGNTIYF.

V usage is TRBV7-8 and J usage is TRBJ2-3, with 12 bases identical to TRBD2. Trimming removed 5 bases from V and 3 bases from J; junction bases left unmatched: 9. Germline CDR1 is SGHVS and CDR2 is FQNEAQ. CDR3 length: 17 residues. CDR3 in amino acids: CASSRAPTSGRTDTQYF. DNA of the CDR3: TGTGCCAGCAGCCGAGCTCCGACTAGCGGGAGAACAGATACGCAGTATTTT.

The V call is TRBV6-5, the J call TRBJ1-1; D possibly corresponds to TRBD1 (5 bases). Germline CDR1 and CDR2: MNHEY and SVGAGI. This CDR3 is 15 amino acids long. Trimming took 6 bases from V and 10 from J, leaving 24 bases between them. The CDR3 DNA reads as TGTGCCAGCAGCGCGGATAGGACAACTTGGAACATAGCTTTCTTT. Its protein product is CASSADRTTWNIAFF.

The rearrangement links TRBV6-1 to TRBJ2-1, with 8 nucleotides matching TRBD2. This CDR3 region has 18 residues. Germline CDR1 is MNHNS and CDR2 is SASEGT. Trimming removed 2 bases from V and 1 base from J; junction bases left unmatched: 10. The CDR3 loop reads CASSERGASGLSYNEQFF. The CDR3, as DNA: TGTGCCAGCAGTGAAAGAGGGGCTAGCGGGCTTTCCTACAATGAGCAGTTCTTC.

V is TRBV5-5 and J is TRBJ1-5; unclear D gene. The V end lost 3 bases, the J end lost 2 bases, and 12 bases lay between the germline ends. This CDR3 contains 15 residues. Per the germline V gene, CDR1 is SGHKS and CDR2 is YYEKEE (reference sequence). The CDR3 loop is CASSYGTQGNQPQHF. In DNA, the CDR3 is TGTGCCAGCAGCTACGGAACGCAGGGCAATCAGCCCCAGCATTTT.

The CDR3 DNA reads TGCGCCAGCAGCCTCTTAATTTCTAGCGGGAGCTCCTACAATGAGCAGTTCTTC. Amino acid sequence: CASSLLISSGSSYNEQFF. The V gene is TRBV5-1, the J gene TRBJ2-1; TRBD2 aligns across 10 bases. The CDR3 spans 18 residues. The ends lost 4 bases at V and 0 bases at J; junction bases unmatched: 10. From germline, CDR1 is SGHRS and CDR2 YFSETQ.

This clone was observed a handful of times. The chain's CDR3 is CASSPRTDYNSPLHF. For the CDR3, the DNA is TGTGCCAGCAGCCCAAGGACAGATTATAATTCACCCCTCCACTTT. V usage is TRBV27 and J usage is TRBJ1-6, with D possibly TRBD1 on 6 matching bases. CDR1 is MNHEY, CDR2 SMNVEV, per germline (reference sequence). V was cut by 6 bases and J by 4 bases, with 13 bases left in between. CDR3 size: 15 residues.

This clone was recorded only once. This chain joins TRBV5-1 and TRBJ2-2; 7 positions agree with TRBD1. There are 16 residues in the CDR3. J gave up 0 bases and V 2 bases, and 4 bases lay outside the gene matches. Germline lookup yields CDR1 SGHRS and CDR2 YFSETQ. CDR3 loop: CASSLEGASNTGELFF. CDR3 nucleotides: TGCGCCAGCAGCTTAGAGGGGGCTTCGAACACCGGGGAGCTGTTTTTT.

On this clone: This specimen includes other DNA sequences encoding the same CDR3. V and J are TRBV18 and TRBJ1-5, with a weak D call TRBD1 (5 bases). Germline V lookup: CDR1 KGHSH, CDR2 LQKENI. V was pared by 3 bases and J by 4 bases, with 10 bases between. The CDR3 contains 14 residues. This chain's CDR3 is CASSPSGGNQPQHF. Written as DNA, the CDR3 is TGTGCCAGCTCACCGTCGGGGGGAAATCAGCCCCAGCATTTT.

The V and J genes are TRBV18 and TRBJ2-1; 13 bases match TRBD2. Trimming took 2 bases from V and 10 from J; bases not matched to a gene: 2. Germline CDR1 KGHSH, CDR2 LQKENI. The CDR3 has 14 amino acids. CDR3: CASSPGTSGAEQFF. In DNA form, the CDR3 reads TGTGCCAGCTCACCAGGGACTAGCGGGGCCGAGCAGTTCTTC. The entire variable domain, with the rest obtained from reference TRBV18 and TRBJ2-1, is as follows: NAGVMQNPRHLVRRRGQEARLRCSPMKGHSHVYWYRQLPEEGLKFMVYLQKENIIDESGMPKERFSAEFPKEGPSILRIQQVVRGDSAAYFCASSPGTSGAEQFFGPGTRLTVL.

The chain recombines TRBV19 with TRBJ1-2; D gene unclear. Trimming shortened V by 2 bases and J by 8 bases, and 15 bases separated the two germline ends. The CDR3 contains 14 residues. Per the germline V gene, CDR1 is LNHDA and CDR2 is SQIVND (reference sequence). DNA of the CDR3: TGTGCCAGTAGTATATCGGGGATTCAGCGGGGCTACACCTTC. Its translation: CASSISGIQRGYTF. Combining the CDR3 with reference TRBV19 and TRBJ1-2 gives the whole variable domain DGGITQSPKYLFRKEGQNVTLSCEQNLNHDAMYWYRQDPGQGLRLIYYSQIVNDFQKGDIAEGYSVSREKKESFPLTVTSAQKNPTAFYLCASSISGIQRGYTFGSGTRLTVV.

The chain couples TRBV3-1 (or the pseudogene TRBV3-2) to TRBJ1-3; 8 bases map to TRBD1. With V trimmed by 0 bases and J by 4 bases, 8 bases remained unmatched. The germline V gene has CDR1 LGHDT and CDR2 YNNKEL (reference sequence). CDR3 size: 17 residues. The CDR3 DNA reads TGTGCCAGCAGCCAAGAAGGTGGCAGGGGGCGCGGAAACACCATATATTTT. As protein: CASSQEGGRGRGNTIYF.

This rearrangement joins TRBV27 to TRBJ2-1; 9 positions match TRBD2. CDR1 and CDR2 (germline): MNHEY, SMNVEV (reference sequence). The CDR3 is 16 amino acids. The V gene end was trimmed by 3 bases and the J gene end by 5 bases; junction bases not matched to a gene: 8. In DNA, the CDR3 is TGTGCCAGCAGTTTCCAGATAGGACTAGCGAACAATGAGCAGTTCTTC. Protein product: CASSFQIGLANNEQFF.